The 16 T cell receptor beta chains below were found in one sample sequenced in a study of shared clonotypes between healthy human individuals. TCRdb's copy holds only in-frame clones and misses some; the assay was immunoSEQ multiplex PCR. Among about 2.3 million clones, over 85% were seen once, and the ten largest hold 0.35% to 0.45%. The sequenced sample was naive CD4+ T cells from PBMCs. Subset described: CD45RA+ positively selected. These receptors were taken from a man aged 18 to 35 in good health. Some clones in this sample may be carry-over from other donors' samples.

The J gene is TRBJ2-1, the V gene TRBV27, with D perhaps TRBD1 (6 bases). Germline CDR1 reads MNHEY; CDR2 reads SMNVEV (reference sequence). The V and J ends lost 6 bases and 6 bases respectively, with 15 bases between them. This CDR3 has 14 amino acids. The CDR3 region is CASRLQGMGNEQFF. The CDR3, as DNA: TGTGCCAGCAGGCTCCAGGGGATGGGCAATGAGCAGTTCTTC.

The chain links TRBV5-8 to TRBJ2-2; a weak D match, TRBD2 (5 bases). Trimming left V 3 bases short and J 3 bases short, with 12 bases between. CDR3 length: 15 amino acids. Germline lookup yields CDR1 SGHTS and CDR2 YDEGEE. The CDR3 DNA is TGTGCCAGCAGCTATTTACGGGGAGACACCGGGGAGCTGTTTTTT. It is translated as CASSYLRGDTGELFF.

As concerns this clone: The same CDR3 is also encoded by other DNA sequences in this sample. The chain combines TRBV10-3 with TRBJ1-1, with D perhaps TRBD1 (5 bases). Germline values: CDR1 ENHRY, CDR2 SYGVKD. V lost 5 bases, J lost 0 bases, and 10 bases lay in between. CDR3 length: 14 residues. The CDR3 DNA sequence: TGTGCCATCAGTTCAGGGACTGTGAACACTGAAGCTTTCTTT. Translated: CAISSGTVNTEAFF.

This chain connects TRBV19 to TRBJ1-2, with D possibly matching TRBD1 (6 bases). The V end lost 5 bases, the J end lost 4 bases, and 11 bases lay between the germline ends. This CDR3 comprises 13 residues. The germline V gene encodes CDR1 LNHDA and CDR2 SQIVND (reference sequence). This CDR3 is CASSDQGIYGYTF. The CDR3, as DNA: TGTGCCAGTAGTGACCAGGGGATCTATGGCTACACCTTC.

The chain links TRBV5-1 to TRBJ2-1; a possible D gene is TRBD1 (5 bases). The germline CDR1 and CDR2 sequences are SGHRS and YFSETQ. The CDR3 extends over 15 amino acids. The V end lost 0 bases, the J end lost 7 bases, and 14 bases lay between the germline ends. CDR3 residues: CASSLVSDKANEQFF. The CDR3 DNA is TGCGCCAGCAGCTTGGTATCGGACAAAGCGAATGAGCAGTTCTTC.

This chain joins TRBV6-1 and TRBJ2-5; D uncertain. Germline loops: CDR1 MNHNS, CDR2 SASEGT. Trimming stripped 1 base from V and 5 bases from J, with 8 bases between. The CDR3 has 13 amino acids. DNA for the CDR3: TGTGCCAGCAGTGAAGGAGGAAGGGAGACCCAGTACTTC. It is translated as CASSEGGRETQYF.

The CDR3 DNA sequence: TGTGCCAGCAGGAGGGGCTACTCTGGGGCCAACGTCCTGACTTTC. Translated, it gives CASRRGYSGANVLTF. This chain links TRBV28 with TRBJ2-6; the D call may be TRBD1 or TRBD2 (5 bases each). Looked up from germline, CDR1 is MDHEN and CDR2 is SYDVKM. Trimming left V 6 bases short and J 0 bases short, with 9 bases between. CDR3 length: 15 residues. Together with reference TRBV28 and TRBJ2-6, the CDR3 gives the full variable domain: DVKVTQSSRYLVKRTGEKVFLECVQDMDHENMFWYRQDPGLGLRLIYFSYDVKMKEKGDIPEGYSVSREKKERFSLILESASTNQTSMYLCASRRGYSGANVLTFGAGSRLTVL.

V and J are TRBV6-5 and TRBJ2-1, with 7 bases aligning to TRBD2. Germline V lookup: CDR1 MNHEY, CDR2 SVGAGI. V gave up 5 bases and J gave up 3 bases; unmatched junction bases: 7. The CDR3 runs 15 residues. CDR3: CASSSLGGNYNEQFF. The CDR3 DNA reads TGTGCCAGCAGTAGTTTGGGGGGGAACTACAATGAGCAGTTCTTC.

The chain couples TRBV5-1 to TRBJ2-7, with 12 bases matching TRBD2. The junction had 5 bases not matched to a gene; V was cut back by 4 bases and J by 3 bases. The CDR3 extends over 15 amino acids. The germline V gene encodes CDR1 SGHRS and CDR2 YFSETQ. CDR3 residues: CASSQGLAGYYEQYF. The CDR3 DNA is TGCGCCAGCAGCCAAGGACTAGCGGGATACTACGAGCAGTACTTC.

The V gene is TRBV6-4, the J gene TRBJ2-7; 16 nucleotides match TRBD2. The CDR3 length is 15 residues. In germline, CDR1 is MRHNA, CDR2 SNTAGT. J was trimmed by 4 bases and V by 6 bases; bases with no gene match: 3. DNA for the CDR3: TGTGCCAGCAGAGGGACTAGCGGGAGGGAATACGAGCAGTACTTC. Translating gives CASRGTSGREYEQYF.

The V gene is TRBV9, the J gene TRBJ2-1, with 10 bases aligning to TRBD1. CDR1 is SGDLS, CDR2 YYNGEE, per germline. Germline trimming cut 4 bases from V and 8 bases from J; bases unmatched to any gene: 12. The CDR3 is 16 amino acids. Here the CDR3 DNA reads TGTGCCAGCAGCCTAACTTGGGACAGGGGTTTGTATGAGCAGTTCTTC. As protein: CASSLTWDRGLYEQFF.

The rearrangement links TRBV4-2 to TRBJ1-1, with no clear D. Deletions cut 2 bases from V and 10 bases from J, with 14 bases between. Germline V lookup: CDR1 LGHNA, CDR2 YNFKEQ. This CDR3 comprises 13 residues. The CDR3 protein is CASSQLREAGAFF. The CDR3 DNA reads TGTGCCAGCAGCCAATTGAGGGAGGCAGGAGCTTTCTTT.

The chain combines TRBV4-1 with TRBJ1-2; 7 bases align to TRBD1. The CDR3 loop spans 15 amino acids. The V and J ends lost 3 bases and 2 bases, in that order; junction bases with no gene match: 6. CDR1 is MGHRA and CDR2 is YSYEKL in the germline V gene. CDR3 in amino acids: CASSQAGTENYGYTF. CDR3 bases: TGCGCCAGCAGCCAGGCCGGGACAGAGAACTATGGCTACACCTTC.

This chain uses TRBV4-1 with TRBJ2-3; 12 positions agree with TRBD2. Germline V lookup: CDR1 MGHRA, CDR2 YSYEKL. After removal of 4 bases from V and 3 bases from J, the junction contained 14 bases not matched to a gene. This CDR3 contains 19 residues. Here the CDR3 DNA reads TGCGCCAGCAGCCTACTAGCGGGAGGTGGTAGGGGAAGGACAGATACGCAGTATTTT. Encoded protein: CASSLLAGGGRGRTDTQYF.

This chain connects TRBV28 to TRBJ2-6, with D unresolved. The CDR3 is made up of 13 amino acids. Germline V gene lookup returns CDR1 MDHEN and CDR2 SYDVKM. Between the trimmed V and J ends, which lost 6 bases and 3 bases, there was a span of 6 bases. Here the CDR3 reads CASSPSGANVLTF. In DNA, the CDR3 is TGTGCCAGCAGCCCGAGTGGGGCCAACGTCCTGACTTTC.

The J gene is TRBJ2-1, the V gene TRBV5-1; 7 bases align to TRBD1. The V gene's germline CDR1 is SGHRS and CDR2 YFSETQ. V dropped 4 bases and J dropped 5; count of bases not matched to a gene: 6. The CDR3 covers 14 residues. The CDR3 protein is CASSPGTEDNEQFF. The CDR3 nucleotides are TGCGCCAGCAGCCCCGGGACAGAAGACAATGAGCAGTTCTTC.